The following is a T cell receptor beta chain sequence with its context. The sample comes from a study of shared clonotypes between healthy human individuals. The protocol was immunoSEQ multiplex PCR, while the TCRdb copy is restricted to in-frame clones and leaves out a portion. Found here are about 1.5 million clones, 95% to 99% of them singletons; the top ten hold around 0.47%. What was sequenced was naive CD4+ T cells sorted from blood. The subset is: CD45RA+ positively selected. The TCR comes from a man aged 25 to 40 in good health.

CDR3: CASSFGALGNEKLFF. The CDR3 DNA sequence: TGTGCCAGCAGCTTCGGGGCCTTGGGAAATGAAAAACTGTTTTTT. This chain links TRBV5-6 with TRBJ1-4; tentative D call: TRBD1 (5 bases). The length of the CDR3 is 15 residues. Germline CDR1 and CDR2: SGHDT and YYEEEE. V was trimmed by 2 bases and J by 5 bases, leaving 13 bases between them.